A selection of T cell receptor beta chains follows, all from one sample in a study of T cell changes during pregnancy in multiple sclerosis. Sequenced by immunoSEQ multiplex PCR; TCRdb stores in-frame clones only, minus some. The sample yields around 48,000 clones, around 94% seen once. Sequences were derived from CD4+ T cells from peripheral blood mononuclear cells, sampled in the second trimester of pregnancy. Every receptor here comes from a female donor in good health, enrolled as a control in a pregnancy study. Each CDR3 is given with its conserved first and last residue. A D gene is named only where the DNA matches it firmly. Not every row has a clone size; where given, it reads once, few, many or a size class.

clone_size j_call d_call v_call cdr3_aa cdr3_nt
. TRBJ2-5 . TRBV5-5 CASSLYRGTEETQYF TGTGCCAGCAGCTTGTATAGGGGGACCGAAGAGACCCAGTACTTC
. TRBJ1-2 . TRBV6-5 CASAGNYGYTF TGTGCCAGCGCCGGGAACTATGGCTACACCTTC
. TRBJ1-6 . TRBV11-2 CASSLTSSSYNSPLHF TGTGCCAGCAGCTTAACGTCGAGCTCCTATAATTCACCCCTCCACTTT
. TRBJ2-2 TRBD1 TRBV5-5 CASSQTGYTGELFF TGTGCCAGCAGCCAGACAGGGTACACCGGGGAGCTGTTTTTT
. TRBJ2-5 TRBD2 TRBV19 CATTSGGEETQYF TGTGCCACCACTAGCGGGGGGGAAGAGACCCAGTACTTC
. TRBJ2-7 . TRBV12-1 CASSFALREGLSYEQYF TGTGCCAGCAGCTTTGCGCTCAGGGAGGGGCTCTCCTACGAGCAGTACTTC
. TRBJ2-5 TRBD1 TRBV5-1 CASSWMTGGVETQYF TGCGCCAGCAGCTGGATGACAGGGGGAGTGGAGACCCAGTACTTC
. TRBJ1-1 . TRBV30 CAWSRRREAFF TGTGCCTGGAGTCGCCGGCGGGAAGCTTTCTTT
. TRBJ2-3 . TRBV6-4 CASSPLGLPDTQYF TGTGCCAGCAGTCCCCTCGGACTCCCAGATACGCAGTATTTT
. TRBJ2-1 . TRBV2 CASSVEVISSYNEQFF TGTGCCAGCAGTGTTGAGGTCATAAGCTCCTACAATGAGCAGTTCTTC
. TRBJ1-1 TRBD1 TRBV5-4 CASSGTGAPNTEAFF TGTGCCAGCAGCGGAACAGGGGCCCCGAACACTGAAGCTTTCTTT
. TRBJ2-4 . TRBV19 CASSILSAHGDIQYF TGTGCCAGTAGTATTCTGTCGGCCCACGGGGACATTCAGTACTTC
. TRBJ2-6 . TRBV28 CASRTGNSGANVLTF TGTGCCAGCAGGACCGGGAACTCTGGGGCCAACGTCCTGACTTTC
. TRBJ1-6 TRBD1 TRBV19 CASSDRQGDNSPLHF TGTGCCAGTAGTGATCGACAGGGGGATAATTCACCCCTCCACTTT
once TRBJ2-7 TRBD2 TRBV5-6 CAGARTSGPSSYEQYF TGTGCCGGTGCACGGACTAGCGGGCCTAGCTCCTACGAGCAGTACTTC
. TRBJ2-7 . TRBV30 CAWSLSTYEQYF TGTGCCTGGAGTCTATCAACCTACGAGCAGTACTTC
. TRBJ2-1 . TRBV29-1 CSVDNGLTMGEQFF TGCAGCGTTGATAACGGACTAACAATGGGTGAGCAGTTCTTC
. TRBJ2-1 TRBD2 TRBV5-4 CASSLVASGIHNEQFF TGTGCCAGCAGCTTGGTGGCTAGCGGGATTCACAATGAGCAGTTCTTC
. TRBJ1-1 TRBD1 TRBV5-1 CASSLGQGGNTEAFF TGCGCCAGCAGCTTGGGACAGGGCGGTAACACTGAAGCTTTCTTT
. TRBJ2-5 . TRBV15 CATSRERSETQYF TGTGCCACCAGCAGAGAACGGAGTGAGACCCAGTACTTC
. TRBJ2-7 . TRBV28 CASFRASDSYEQYF TGTGCCAGTTTTAGGGCTAGCGACTCCTACGAGCAGTACTTC
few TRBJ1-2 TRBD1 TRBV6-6 CASSYSSQGGGGYTF TGTGCCAGCAGTTACTCGTCCCAGGGGGGCGGGGGCTACACCTTC
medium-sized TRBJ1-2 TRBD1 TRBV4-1 CASSQSSTGNYGYTF TGCGCCAGCAGCCAATCGTCGACAGGGAACTATGGCTACACCTTC
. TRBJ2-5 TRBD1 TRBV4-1 CASSQVGRDRGPAAQYF TGCGCCAGCAGCCAAGTTGGGCGGGACAGGGGTCCCGCGGCCCAGTACTTC
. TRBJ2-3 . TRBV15 CATSRDPGIDTQYF TGTGCCACCAGCAGAGATCCAGGGATAGATACGCAGTATTTT
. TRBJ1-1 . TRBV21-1 CASSKTGGRNTEAFF TGTGCCAGCAGCAAAACAGGGGGCCGGAACACTGAAGCTTTCTTT
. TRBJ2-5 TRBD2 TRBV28 CASSLALAGTETQYF TGTGCCAGCAGTTTAGCACTAGCGGGAACTGAGACCCAGTACTTC
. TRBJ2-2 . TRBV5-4 CASSPGAGATGELFF TGTGCCAGCAGCCCTGGGGCAGGAGCCACCGGGGAGCTGTTTTTT
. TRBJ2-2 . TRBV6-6 CASRPGEGTGELFF TGTGCCAGCCGGCCAGGGGAGGGCACCGGGGAGCTGTTTTTT
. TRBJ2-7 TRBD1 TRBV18 CASSPPQGAGEQYF TGTGCCAGCTCACCACCCCAGGGGGCAGGCGAGCAGTACTTC
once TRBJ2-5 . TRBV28 CASMGALIQETQYF TGTGCCAGCATGGGGGCCCTCATTCAAGAGACCCAGTACTTC
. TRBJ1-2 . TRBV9 CASSPPGYGYTF TGTGCCAGCAGCCCCCCGGGTTATGGCTACACCTTC
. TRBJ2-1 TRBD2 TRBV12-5 CASGFQREGYNEQFF TGTGCTAGTGGTTTCCAGCGGGAGGGATACAATGAGCAGTTCTTC
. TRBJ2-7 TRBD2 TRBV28 CASSLWRESYEQYF TGTGCCAGCAGTTTGTGGCGGGAGTCCTACGAGCAGTACTTC
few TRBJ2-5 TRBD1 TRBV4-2 CASSQKTGDQETQYF TGTGCCAGCAGCCAAAAGACAGGGGACCAAGAGACCCAGTACTTC
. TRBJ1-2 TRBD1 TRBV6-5 CASTTRGQVYGYTF TGTGCCAGCACTACAAGGGGACAGGTCTATGGCTACACCTTC
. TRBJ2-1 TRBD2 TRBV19 CASSPGLAASYNEQFF TGTGCCAGTAGTCCAGGACTAGCGGCCTCCTACAATGAGCAGTTCTTC
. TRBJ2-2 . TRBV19 CASRKPGASGELFF TGTGCCAGTAGAAAGCCCGGAGCATCCGGGGAGCTGTTTTTT
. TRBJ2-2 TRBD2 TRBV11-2 CASSWGGITGELFF TGTGCCAGCAGCTGGGGAGGGATAACCGGGGAGCTGTTTTTT
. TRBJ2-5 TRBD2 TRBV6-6 CASSSPGGQETQYF TGTGCCAGCAGTTCCCCGGGGGGCCAAGAGACCCAGTACTTC
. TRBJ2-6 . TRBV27 CASSLLVTPGANVLTF TGTGCCAGCAGTTTACTAGTGACTCCTGGGGCCAACGTCCTGACTTTC
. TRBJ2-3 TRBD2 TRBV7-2 CASSLSSSGPPTQYF TGTGCCAGCAGCTTGTCCTCTAGCGGCCCACCTACGCAGTATTTT
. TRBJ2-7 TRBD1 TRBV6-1 CASRTTGLLSYEQYF TGTGCCAGCAGAACGACAGGGCTTCTTTCCTACGAGCAGTACTTC
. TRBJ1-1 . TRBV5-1 CASSLIAGEGDTEAFF TGCGCCAGCAGCTTGATAGCAGGGGAGGGGGACACTGAAGCTTTCTTT
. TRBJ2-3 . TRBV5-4 CASSSSGGQTDTQYF TGTGCCAGCAGCTCTTCAGGGGGGCAGACAGATACGCAGTATTTT
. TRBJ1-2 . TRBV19 CASSSARGGDLYGYTF TGTGCCAGTAGTAGCGCCAGAGGAGGGGACCTCTATGGCTACACCTTC
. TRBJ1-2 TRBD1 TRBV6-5 CASSYPGQGHYGYTF TGTGCCAGCAGTTACCCGGGACAGGGTCACTATGGCTACACCTTC
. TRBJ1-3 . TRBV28 CASYSGNTIYF TGTGCCAGCTACTCTGGAAACACCATATATTTT
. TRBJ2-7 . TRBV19 CASSLKRNYEQYF TGTGCCAGTAGTCTTAAGCGAAACTACGAGCAGTACTTC
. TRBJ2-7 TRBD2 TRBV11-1 CASSPQGTSGSREQYF TGTGCCAGCAGCCCGCAAGGGACTAGCGGGTCACGAGAGCAGTACTTC
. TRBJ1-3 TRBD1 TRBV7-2 CASTIDRGYGNTIYF TGTGCCAGCACAATCGACAGGGGATATGGAAACACCATATATTTT
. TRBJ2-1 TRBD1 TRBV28 CASNSLTGTSDEQFF TGTGCCAGCAATTCATTGACAGGGACCTCCGATGAGCAGTTCTTC
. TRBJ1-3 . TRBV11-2 CASSFPRGASGNTIYF TGTGCCAGCAGCTTTCCAAGGGGCGCTAGTGGAAACACCATATATTTT
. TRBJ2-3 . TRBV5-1 CASSLAREEDTQYF TGCGCCAGCAGCTTGGCCCGTGAGGAAGATACGCAGTATTTT
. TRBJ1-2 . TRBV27 CASSRGPSNYGYTF TGTGCCAGCAGTCGAGGCCCATCTAACTATGGCTACACCTTC